These 28 T cell receptor beta chains were all obtained from the same sample, sequenced in a study of blood T cell repertoires in COVID-19. Clones were sequenced by immunoSEQ multiplex PCR, and TCRdb holds only the in-frame ones, with some missing. This table has 200,000 to 300,000 clones, around 83% appearing once. The material sequenced was peripheral blood. The receptors were sampled from a woman aged 40 to 50 who had recovered from COVID-19.

The chain carries TRBV5-1 and TRBJ2-5, with D perhaps matching TRBD1 (6 bases). V was cut by 4 bases and J by 1 base, with 14 bases left in between. CDR1 SGHRS and CDR2 YFSETQ come from the germline V gene. The CDR3 has 15 amino acids. CDR3 sequence: CASSLIRGTQETQYF. The CDR3 DNA sequence: TGCGCCAGCAGCCTCATTAGGGGGACCCAAGAGACCCAGTACTTC.

CDR3 region: CASRGGGLVGELFF. CDR3 bases: TGTGCCTCCCGAGGGGGCGGTCTAGTCGGGGAGCTGTTTTTT. The V gene is TRBV11-3, the J gene TRBJ2-2; 7 nucleotides agree with TRBD1. This CDR3 is 14 amino acids long. V was pared by 11 bases and J by 7 bases, with 13 bases of the junction left unmatched. Per germline, CDR1 SGHNT and CDR2 YENEEA.

A single count supports this clone. The rearrangement links TRBV7-3 to TRBJ2-3, with 7 positions matching TRBD2. The CDR3 covers 15 residues. The germline V gene encodes CDR1 SGHTA and CDR2 FQGTGA. The junction had 4 bases not matched to a gene; V was cut back by 3 bases and J by 1 base. CDR3 sequence: CASSFWAGGTDTQYF. The CDR3 nucleotides read TGTGCCAGCAGCTTCTGGGCGGGAGGCACAGATACGCAGTATTTT.

V usage is TRBV6-2 or TRBV6-3 and J usage is TRBJ2-3; 10 positions match TRBD2. Germline V lookup: CDR1 MNHEY, CDR2 SVGEGT. The CDR3 runs 16 residues. V shed 6 bases, J shed 5 bases, and the junction held 11 bases outside the gene matches. CDR3 amino acids: CASRPYLAGAGDTQYF. The CDR3 bases are TGTGCCAGCAGACCTTACCTAGCGGGGGCAGGAGATACGCAGTATTTT.

The J gene is TRBJ1-5, the V gene TRBV27, with no clear D. Between the trimmed V and J ends, which lost 6 bases and 3 bases, there was a span of 12 bases. The CDR3 has 14 residues. Germline CDR1 and CDR2: MNHEY and SMNVEV (reference sequence). The CDR3 loop is CASSLGRINQPQHF. The CDR3 bases are TGTGCCAGCAGCCTAGGGAGGATCAATCAGCCCCAGCATTTT.

This clone was picked up one time. V is TRBV30 and J is TRBJ1-2, with D hard to call. The V gene's germline CDR1 is GTSNPN and CDR2 SVGIG (reference sequence). The CDR3 is 11 amino acids. V was pared by 0 bases and J by 8 bases, with 7 bases between. The CDR3 coding sequence is TGTGCCTGGAGTGTGAGGTTGGGCTACACCTTC. Encoded protein: CAWSVRLGYTF.

The V call is TRBV11-2, the J call TRBJ2-2, with unresolved D. The CDR3 spans 15 residues. Trimming took off 3 bases at V and 0 bases at J, with 8 bases between the two ends. CDR1 SGHAT and CDR2 FQNNGV come from the germline V gene. The CDR3 DNA sequence: TGTGCCAGCAGCTTCCTCCGGGCGAACACCGGGGAGCTGTTTTTT. Protein sequence: CASSFLRANTGELFF.

This rearrangement joins TRBV7-9 to TRBJ1-1; D is unresolved. Per the germline V gene, CDR1 is SEHNR and CDR2 is FQNEAQ (reference sequence). The ends were cut back, 5 bases at V and 7 bases at J, with 11 bases in the middle. The CDR3 runs 12 residues. This chain's CDR3 is CASSPLLGEAFF. For the CDR3, the DNA is TGTGCCAGCAGCCCACTCCTCGGTGAAGCTTTCTTT.

In nucleotides, the CDR3 is TGTGCCTGGAGTAACTCGGACAGGGGATTCAATCAGCCCCAGCATTTT. Residues: CAWSNSDRGFNQPQHF. The chain combines TRBV30 with TRBJ1-5, with 9 nucleotides matching TRBD1. The CDR3 covers 16 residues. V shed 2 bases and J 3 bases; nucleotides not matched to a gene: 8. Germline V gene data show CDR1 as GTSNPN and CDR2 as SVGIG (reference sequence).

This clone was counted a single time. The gene calls are TRBV6-6 and TRBJ2-7; D is ambiguous. CDR1 is MNHNY and CDR2 is SVGAGI in the germline V gene (reference sequence). The CDR3 consists of 12 residues. Trimming cost V 4 bases and J 4 bases, with 8 bases left between them. The DNA for the CDR3 is TGTGCCAGCAGTTCCAGTCCATACGAGCAGTACTTC. Residues: CASSSSPYEQYF.

J is TRBJ2-2 and V is TRBV18, with a possible D match to TRBD2 (6 bases). Germline V CDR1 and CDR2: KGHSH, LQKENI. The CDR3 covers 15 residues. V dropped 6 bases and J dropped 5 bases, with 16 bases sitting between them. The CDR3: CASSPGTAGTGELFF. CDR3 DNA sequence: TGTGCCAGCTCCCCGGGGACGGCGGGGACCGGGGAGCTGTTTTTT.

This clone was found many times. This chain connects TRBV11-2 to TRBJ2-7; 10 positions agree with TRBD1. V lost 5 bases to trimming and J lost 2 bases; unmatched junction nucleotides: 3. The CDR3 length is 14 residues. CDR1 and CDR2 from the germline V gene are SGHAT and FQNNGV. The CDR3 DNA is TGTGCCAGCAGCCGGACAGGGGGTGCCTACGAGCAGTACTTC. It specifies CASSRTGGAYEQYF. The full variable domain, with the rest looked up from reference TRBV11-2 and TRBJ2-7, is EAGVAQSPRYKIIEKRQSVAFWCNPISGHATLYWYQQILGQGPKLLIQFQNNGVVDDSQLPKDRFSAERLKGVDSTLKIQPAKLEDSAVYLCASSRTGGAYEQYFGPGTRLTVT.

This clone was seen ten or more times. The chain links TRBV7-9 to TRBJ1-3; 8 nucleotides line up with TRBD1. Looked up from germline, CDR1 is SEHNR and CDR2 is FQNEAQ (reference sequence). The ends lost 5 bases at V and 2 bases at J; junction bases unmatched: 11. There are 17 residues in the CDR3. In nucleotides, the CDR3 is TGTGCCAGCAGCCTCACGGGACAGGCGGACGCTGGAAACACCATATATTTT. Amino acid sequence: CASSLTGQADAGNTIYF.

The chain links TRBV24-1 to TRBJ1-2; D possibly corresponds to TRBD1 (6 bases). Per germline, CDR1 KGHDR and CDR2 SFDVKD. There are 14 residues in the CDR3. V was clipped by 4 bases and J by 4 bases, with 12 bases between them. The CDR3 protein is CATSDPRTAYGYTF. In nucleotides, the CDR3 is TGTGCCACCAGTGACCCAAGGACAGCCTATGGCTACACCTTC.

The chain uses TRBV5-4 and TRBJ2-2; 12 bases match TRBD2. The CDR3 runs 17 residues. The germline gives CDR1 SGHNT, CDR2 YYREEE (reference sequence). Trimming took 0 bases from V and 2 from J; bases not matched to a gene: 2. The CDR3 loop reads CASSLGGLAGNTGELFF. The CDR3 DNA reads as TGTGCCAGCAGCTTGGGGGGACTAGCGGGTAACACCGGGGAGCTGTTTTTT.

The chain is built from TRBV11-3 and TRBJ2-1, with no clear D. CDR3 size: 15 residues. Deletions cut 1 base from V and 0 bases from J, with 7 bases between. The germline V gene has CDR1 SGHNT and CDR2 YENEEA. CDR3 residues: CASSLGPLSYNEQFF. The CDR3, as DNA: TGTGCCAGCAGCTTAGGGCCTCTCTCCTACAATGAGCAGTTCTTC.

This clone was picked up one time. This rearrangement joins TRBV4-1 to TRBJ1-1; D is unclear. CDR3 length: 18 amino acids. Germline V gives CDR1 MGHRA, CDR2 YSYEKL. V shed 0 bases and J shed 3 bases, with 20 bases lying between them. For the CDR3, the DNA is TGCGCCAGCAGCCAAGAGGTTCGTCAGCCCCGCCGGGACACTGAAGCTTTCTTT. Protein: CASSQEVRQPRRDTEAFF.

V and J are TRBV2 and TRBJ1-6; D remains ambiguous. In germline, CDR1 is SNHLY, CDR2 FYNNEI. The V gene lost 5 bases and the J gene lost 4 bases, with 12 bases spanning the gap. There are 15 residues in the CDR3. This CDR3 is CASSPGASYNSPLHF. CDR3 nucleotides: TGTGCCAGCAGTCCCGGAGCTTCTTATAATTCACCCCTCCACTTT.

The chain joins TRBV30 to TRBJ1-4, with D possibly TRBD1 on 6 matching bases. CDR3 length: 15 residues. Per germline, CDR1 GTSNPN and CDR2 SVGIG (reference sequence). Between the trimmed V and J ends, which lost 3 bases and 1 base, there was a span of 12 bases. The CDR3 region is CAWSPGVITNEKLFF. Here the CDR3 DNA reads TGTGCCTGGAGCCCAGGGGTTATAACTAATGAAAAACTGTTTTTT.

J is TRBJ2-1 and V is TRBV27; 12 nucleotides match TRBD1. This CDR3 region has 16 residues. Germline lookup yields CDR1 MNHEY and CDR2 SMNVEV (reference sequence). Trimming cost V 7 bases and J 9 bases; bases outside gene matches: 13. The CDR3 protein is CASTPLRDRGLSEQFF. The CDR3 DNA sequence: TGTGCCAGCACCCCTTTACGGGACAGGGGGCTTAGTGAGCAGTTCTTC.

This sequence joins TRBV15 and TRBJ2-2; maybe TRBD2 (5 bases). The germline V gene has CDR1 LNHNV and CDR2 YYDKDF (reference sequence). The V end lost 6 bases, the J end lost 3 bases, and 5 bases lay between the germline ends. The CDR3 covers 12 residues. CDR3 loop: CATREDTGELFF. DNA for the CDR3: TGTGCCACCAGGGAGGACACCGGGGAGCTGTTTTTT.

Of note for this clone: At the DNA level, this CDR3 is encoded by other sequences in the same sample as well. The chain's CDR3 is CASSEGGGDNEQFF. The CDR3 nucleotides read TGTGCCAGCAGTGAAGGGGGAGGGGACAATGAGCAGTTCTTC. This rearrangement joins TRBV2 to TRBJ2-1; TRBD2 aligns across 7 bases. Germline V gives CDR1 SNHLY, CDR2 FYNNEI. This CDR3 is built from 14 residues. V dropped 1 base and J dropped 5; count of bases not matched to a gene: 2.

The chain couples TRBV21-1 to TRBJ2-7; the DNA was not used to check the table's D call, TRBD1. TRBV21-1 represents a pseudogene. This CDR3 contains 14 residues. The CDR3, as DNA: TGTGCCAGCAGCAAGGACAGGGAGGTCTACGAGCAGTACTTC. It yields the protein CASSKDREVYEQYF.

The chain recombines TRBV12-3 or TRBV12-4 with TRBJ1-5; D is unresolved. The CDR3 has 12 residues. V was pared by 6 bases and J by 2 bases, with 5 bases between. The CDR3 spells CASSRGNQPQHF. The CDR3, as DNA: TGTGCCAGCAGCCGAGGCAATCAGCCCCAGCATTTT.

Details on this clone: A junction boundary mismatches the germline segment, possibly from a read error. This chain links TRBV30 with TRBJ2-1; 9 nucleotides line up with TRBD1. Germline CDR1 reads GTSNPN; CDR2 reads SVGIG (reference sequence). The CDR3 covers 11 residues. The CDR3 region has the DNA TGTGCCTGGAGTGTACTTCGGACAGGGGTCTTC. Translating gives CAWSVLRTGVF.

This clone was seen a handful of times. The V call is TRBV5-1, the J call TRBJ2-2; the match to TRBD1 covers 9 bases. Trimming cost V 1 base and J 4 bases; bases outside gene matches: 11. The CDR3 spans 18 residues. The V gene's germline CDR1 is SGHRS and CDR2 YFSETQ. The CDR3 DNA is TGCGCCAGCAGCTTGCGACCGACGGACAGGGGTGCCACCGGGGAGCTGTTTTTT. Translated, it gives CASSLRPTDRGATGELFF.

The chain joins TRBV7-8 to TRBJ1-1; D is ambiguous. V lost 5 bases and J lost 6, with 16 bases in between. Germline CDR1 and CDR2: SGHVS and FQNEAQ. The CDR3 is 14 amino acids. CDR3 DNA sequence: TGTGCCAGCAGCGAGCCCCGGGGAACGGCTGAAGCTTTCTTT. Amino acids: CASSEPRGTAEAFF.

The chain joins TRBV19 to TRBJ2-1; D might be TRBD2 (6 bases). The CDR3 is made up of 13 amino acids. The ends were cut back, 3 bases at V and 14 bases at J, with 17 bases in the middle. Germline V gives CDR1 LNHDA, CDR2 SQIVND (reference sequence). This CDR3 is CASSMQAREAEFF. CDR3 in DNA: TGTGCCAGTAGTATGCAGGCGCGGGAAGCGGAGTTCTTC.